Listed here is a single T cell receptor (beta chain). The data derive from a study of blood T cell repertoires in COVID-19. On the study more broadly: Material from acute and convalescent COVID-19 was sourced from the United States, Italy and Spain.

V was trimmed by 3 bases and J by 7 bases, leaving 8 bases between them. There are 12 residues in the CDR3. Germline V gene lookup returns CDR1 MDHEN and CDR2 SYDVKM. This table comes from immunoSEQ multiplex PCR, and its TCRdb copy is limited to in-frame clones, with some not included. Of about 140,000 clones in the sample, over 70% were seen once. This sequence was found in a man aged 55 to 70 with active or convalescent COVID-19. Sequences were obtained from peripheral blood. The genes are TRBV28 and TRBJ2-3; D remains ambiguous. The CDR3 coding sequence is TGTGCCAGCAGTTTCTTCCCCTATACGCAGTATTTT. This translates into CASSFFPYTQYF.